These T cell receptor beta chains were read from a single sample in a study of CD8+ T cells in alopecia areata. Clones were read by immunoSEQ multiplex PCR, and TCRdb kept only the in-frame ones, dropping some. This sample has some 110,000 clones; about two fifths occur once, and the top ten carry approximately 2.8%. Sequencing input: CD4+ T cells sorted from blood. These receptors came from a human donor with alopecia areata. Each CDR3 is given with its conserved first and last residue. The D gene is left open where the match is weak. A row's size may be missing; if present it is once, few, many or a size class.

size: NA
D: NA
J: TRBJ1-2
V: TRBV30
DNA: TGTGCCTGGAGTGCGTCAGGTGCTGTCTATGGCTACACCTTC
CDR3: CAWSASGAVYGYTF

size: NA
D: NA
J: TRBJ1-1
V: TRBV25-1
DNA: TGTGCCAGCAGAGGACCCGGGACGAACACTGAAGCTTTCTTT
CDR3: CASRGPGTNTEAFF

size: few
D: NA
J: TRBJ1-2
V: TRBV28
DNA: TGTGCCAGCAGTTTACTCGGTGGCTACACCTTC
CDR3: CASSLLGGYTF

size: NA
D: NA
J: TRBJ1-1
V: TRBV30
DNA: TGTGCCTGGAGTGTATCGCAGAACACTGAAGCTTTCTTT
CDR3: CAWSVSQNTEAFF

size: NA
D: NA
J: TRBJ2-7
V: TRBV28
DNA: TGTGCCAGCAGTTTACAGGGGATTCCCTACGAGCAGTACTTC
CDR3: CASSLQGIPYEQYF

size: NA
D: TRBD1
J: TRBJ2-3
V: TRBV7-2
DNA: TGTGCCAGCAGGGGGACAGGGACGGATACGCAGTATTTT
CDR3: CASRGTGTDTQYF

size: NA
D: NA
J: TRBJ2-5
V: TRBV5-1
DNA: TGCGCCAGTCGCCGGCCAGCTCAAGAGACCCAGTACTTC
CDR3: CASRRPAQETQYF

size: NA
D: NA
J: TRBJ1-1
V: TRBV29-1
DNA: TGCAGCGGGGGGGGCGAAGTTAGTGAAGCTTTCTTT
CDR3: CSGGGEVSEAFF

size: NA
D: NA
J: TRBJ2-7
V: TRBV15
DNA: TGTGCCACCAGCAGAGATCTAGCCTCCTACGAGCAGTACTTC
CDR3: CATSRDLASYEQYF

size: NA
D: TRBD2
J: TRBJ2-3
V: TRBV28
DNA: TGTGCCAGCAACGAACGGAGGACTAGCGGAACCAATACGCAGTATTTT
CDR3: CASNERRTSGTNTQYF

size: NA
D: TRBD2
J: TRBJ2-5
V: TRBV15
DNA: TGTGCCACCAGCAGAGCTGCTAGCGGGGGCCAAGAGACCCAGTACTTC
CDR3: CATSRAASGGQETQYF

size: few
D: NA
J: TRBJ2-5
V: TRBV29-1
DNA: TGCAGCGTTGAAGGGGGGGTTCAAGAGACCCAGTACTTC
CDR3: CSVEGGVQETQYF

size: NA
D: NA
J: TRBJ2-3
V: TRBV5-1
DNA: TGCGCCAGCGCCCTCCCCCGAAGGACAGATACGCAGTATTTT
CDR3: CASALPRRTDTQYF

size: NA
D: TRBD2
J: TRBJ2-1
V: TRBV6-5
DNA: TGTGCCAGCAGCTCTAGCGGGAGGAAGCAGTTCTTC
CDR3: CASSSSGRKQFF

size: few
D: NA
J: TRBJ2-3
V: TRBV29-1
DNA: TGCGGTAGCAAAACAGGCACAGATACGCAGTATTTT
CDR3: CGSKTGTDTQYF

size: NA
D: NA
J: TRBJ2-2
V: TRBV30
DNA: TGTGCCTGGAGTGTACCCGGGTTGGCCGGGGAGCTGTTTTTT
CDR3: CAWSVPGLAGELFF

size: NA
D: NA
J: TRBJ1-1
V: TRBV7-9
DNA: TGTGCCAGCAGCTTATCCGAGAACACTGAAGCTTTCTTT
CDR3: CASSLSENTEAFF

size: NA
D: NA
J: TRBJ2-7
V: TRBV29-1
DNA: TGCAGCGTGGGGTGGGGGACGGTTTCCTACGAGCAGTACTTC
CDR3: CSVGWGTVSYEQYF

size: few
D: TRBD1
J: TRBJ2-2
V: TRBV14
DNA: TGTGCCAGCAGCCCCTACAGGGGGACCGGGGAGCTGTTTTTT
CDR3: CASSPYRGTGELFF

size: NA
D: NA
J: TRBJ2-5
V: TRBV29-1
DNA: TGCAGCACCGGCGGGGGCGGAGAGACCCAGTACTTC
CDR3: CSTGGGGETQYF

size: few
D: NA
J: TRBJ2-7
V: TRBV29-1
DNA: TGCAGCGTCCAGGGGAGCCCTGAGGGCGAGCAGTACTTC
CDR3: CSVQGSPEGEQYF

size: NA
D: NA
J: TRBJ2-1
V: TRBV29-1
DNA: TGCAGCAAAACAGAGAGCTCCTACAATGAGCAGTTCTTC
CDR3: CSKTESSYNEQFF